The text below deals with one TCR beta chain. The sample comes from a study of blood T cell repertoires in COVID-19. The V and J ends lost 3 bases and 5 bases respectively, with 23 bases between them. The CDR3 has 18 residues. Germline V lookup: CDR1 LGHNA, CDR2 YSLEER. Assay: immunoSEQ multiplex PCR; the TCRdb copy retains only in-frame clones and omits some. The sample holds over 200,000 clones, 80% to 90% seen once. The TCR originated in a man aged 30 to 45 with COVID-19, enrolled during active disease. The V gene is TRBV4-3, the J gene TRBJ2-1; tentative D call: TRBD2 (5 bases). The sequenced sample was peripheral blood. CDR3 sequence: CASSHYGIEGKKDNEQFF. The CDR3 DNA follows: TGCGCCAGCAGCCACTATGGGATTGAGGGTAAAAAGGACAATGAGCAGTTCTTC.